Below, 10 T cell receptor beta chains from the same sample are listed, as sequenced in a study of cytomegalovirus exposure and HLA in healthy donors. The primer mix had 60 Vbeta and 13 Jbeta primers. Here immunoSEQ multiplex PCR was the method, and the copy in TCRdb shows in-frame clones only, minus some. The sample records roughly 140,000 clones, around three quarters being singletons. The source material was PBMCs. The receptors were sampled from a man between 40 and 49 years old in good health and CMV-seronegative.

This chain uses TRBV5-6 with TRBJ2-1, with 7 bases that match TRBD2. Germline CDR1 SGHDT, CDR2 YYEEEE. With V trimmed by 0 bases and J by 6 bases, 9 bases remained unmatched. The CDR3 sequence is 16 residues long. CDR3 amino acids: CASSLVLLARTNEQFF. The CDR3 coding sequence is TGTGCCAGCAGCTTGGTGCTACTAGCGAGAACCAATGAGCAGTTCTTC.

This clone was recorded a few times. This chain connects TRBV10-3 to TRBJ1-5; D is undetermined. V was cut by 4 bases and J by 2 bases, with 6 bases left in between. The length of the CDR3 is 13 residues. Germline V gene lookup returns CDR1 ENHRY and CDR2 SYGVKD. CDR3 sequence reads: CAISVVGNQPQHF. In DNA, the CDR3 is TGTGCCATCAGTGTAGTTGGCAATCAGCCCCAGCATTTT.

J is TRBJ1-1 and V is TRBV27, with D perhaps TRBD1 (5 bases). Per the germline V gene, CDR1 is MNHEY and CDR2 is SMNVEV (reference sequence). CDR3 length: 15 residues. V was trimmed by 3 bases and J by 4 bases, leaving 15 bases between them. Written as DNA, the CDR3 is TGTGCCAGCAGTTTTCGGCAGGGTTCGGGCACTGAAGCTTTCTTT. Encoded protein: CASSFRQGSGTEAFF.

V usage is TRBV5-1 and J usage is TRBJ1-2; 10 nucleotides match TRBD1. The CDR3 length is 14 residues. Germline CDR1 SGHRS, CDR2 YFSETQ. Trimming took 3 bases from V and 6 from J; bases not matched to a gene: 5. The CDR3 spells CASSSAGQGNGYTF. Written as DNA, the CDR3 is TGCGCCAGCAGCTCGGCGGGACAGGGGAATGGCTACACCTTC.

This clone was picked up a small number of times. V and J are TRBV5-8 and TRBJ2-7, with no clear D. Germline loops: CDR1 SGHTS, CDR2 YDEGEE. V lost 0 bases to trimming and J lost 6 bases, with 7 bases between them. This CDR3 is 12 amino acids long. DNA for the CDR3: TGTGCCAGCAGCTTGGAGCCCCCCGAGCAGTACTTC. This gives the protein CASSLEPPEQYF.

The chain joins TRBV18 to TRBJ2-1; 8 positions match TRBD1. Germline CDR1 and CDR2: KGHSH and LQKENI. Trimming took 5 bases from V and 6 from J; bases not matched to a gene: 6. The CDR3 loop spans 14 amino acids. CDR3 loop: CASSSDRGGNEQFF. CDR3 bases: TGTGCCAGCTCATCCGACAGGGGAGGCAATGAGCAGTTCTTC.

V gene TRBV30 combines with J gene TRBJ2-1, with D hard to call. Germline V gene data show CDR1 as GTSNPN and CDR2 as SVGIG (reference sequence). The V gene lost 1 base and the J gene lost 9 bases, with 16 bases spanning the gap. The CDR3 totals 14 residues. CDR3 DNA sequence: TGTGCCTGGAGTGAGACTTATGCCCGCGGTGAGCAGTTCTTC. Its translation is CAWSETYARGEQFF.

The gene calls are TRBV9 and TRBJ2-7, with a weak D call TRBD1 (6 bases). The CDR3 has 14 amino acids. Germline assignment: CDR1 SGDLS and CDR2 YYNGEE. V was cut by 2 bases and J by 6 bases, with 15 bases left in between. The DNA for the CDR3 is TGTGCCAGCAGCGTTTACAGGGTTCCCGCCGAGCAGTACTTC. The encoded protein is CASSVYRVPAEQYF.

The genes are TRBV10-3 and TRBJ2-2; possible D gene TRBD2, 6 bases. The CDR3 totals 13 residues. V lost 7 bases to trimming and J lost 4 bases, with 10 bases between them. CDR1 ENHRY and CDR2 SYGVKD come from the germline V gene. CDR3 DNA: TGTGCCATCAAGGGACTTAGCACCGGGGAGCTGTTTTTT. It specifies CAIKGLSTGELFF.

V is TRBV5-5 and J is TRBJ2-5; D might be TRBD1 (5 bases). V was trimmed by 0 bases and J by 5 bases, leaving 5 bases between them. This CDR3 has 12 amino acids. The germline CDR1 and CDR2 sequences are SGHKS and YYEKEE (reference sequence). The CDR3 spells CASSLEGETQYF. As DNA, the CDR3 is TGTGCCAGCAGCTTGGAGGGGGAGACCCAGTACTTC.